One and the same sample provided the 29 T cell receptor beta chains below, sequenced in a study of OX40 agonist ivuxolimab in advanced cancers. Library method: the immunoSEQ multiplex PCR assay. TCRdb's version of the immuneACCESS table is confined to in-frame rearrangements and falls short of the full clone set. An unresolved V gene accounts for under half of the shortfall where checked; the remainder is of unknown origin. The sample includes about 74,000 clones, with 75% to 95% observed a single time. 5% to 6.5% of the sample is taken by the ten largest. The sequences come from CD4+ or CD8+ T cells sorted from blood, collected in a trial of the OX40 agonist ivuxolimab. Receptors were obtained from an adult with an advanced solid tumor such as melanoma, head and neck, liver or kidney cancer.

V gene TRBV11-2 combines with J gene TRBJ1-2; D gene uncertain. This CDR3 has 13 residues. Trimming took off 5 bases at V and 8 bases at J, with 15 bases between the two ends. Germline-derived CDR1 and CDR2 are SGHAT and FQNNGV. CDR3 region: CASSRPLSSGYTF. DNA of the CDR3: TGTGCCAGCAGCCGGCCGTTAAGTTCGGGCTACACCTTC.

The J gene is TRBJ2-3, the V gene TRBV13; 7 positions agree with TRBD1. The ends lost 0 bases at V and 4 bases at J; junction bases unmatched: 31. The CDR3 sequence is 24 residues long. Germline V lookup: CDR1 PRHDT, CDR2 FYEKMQ (reference sequence). CDR3 loop: CASSLGPGIGTDSVQVKVPDTQYF. The CDR3 DNA sequence: TGTGCCAGCAGCTTAGGCCCCGGTATAGGGACAGATTCCGTTCAGGTAAAGGTTCCAGATACGCAGTATTTT.

This chain joins TRBV27 and TRBJ2-1, with TRBD1 matching over 7 bases. This CDR3 comprises 15 residues. Per the germline V gene, CDR1 is MNHEY and CDR2 is SMNVEV (reference sequence). V lost 2 bases, J lost 2 bases, and 3 bases stayed unmatched. CDR3 in amino acids: CASSLRGLTYNEQFF. The CDR3, as DNA: TGTGCCAGCAGTTTAAGGGGGCTGACCTACAATGAGCAGTTCTTC.

The rearrangement uses TRBV7-9 and TRBJ1-5; possibly TRBD1 for D (5 bases). Germline CDR1 is SEHNR and CDR2 is FQNEAQ (reference sequence). The CDR3 is made up of 15 amino acids. Between the trimmed V and J ends, which lost 5 bases and 1 base, there was a span of 12 bases. CDR3 sequence (DNA): TGTGCCAGCAGCCCGGCTCGGGGGAGCAATCAGCCCCAGCATTTT. Amino acids: CASSPARGSNQPQHF.

This clone is categorized as medium-sized (0.01 to 0.1%). The chain is built from TRBV10-3 and TRBJ1-2; 7 bases line up with TRBD1. This CDR3 comprises 16 residues. Germline V gene data show CDR1 as ENHRY and CDR2 as SYGVKD. J gave up 0 bases and V 10 bases, and 14 bases lay outside the gene matches. This chain's CDR3 is CATDPGTAGSNYGYTF. In DNA, the CDR3 is TGTGCCACCGATCCCGGGACAGCAGGCTCTAACTATGGCTACACCTTC.

The J gene is TRBJ1-3, the V gene TRBV15; D is perhaps TRBD1 (5 bases). CDR3 length equals 12 residues. Per the germline V gene, CDR1 is LNHNV and CDR2 is YYDKDF (reference sequence). V gave up 8 bases and J gave up 4 bases, with 9 bases separating them. The CDR3 bases are TGTGCCACCGGGGGAGGAGGAAACACCATATATTTT. Amino acids: CATGGGGNTIYF.

V usage is TRBV28 and J usage is TRBJ1-2; D possibly corresponds to TRBD1 (5 bases). The CDR3 is 13 amino acids. In germline, CDR1 is MDHEN, CDR2 SYDVKM. The V end lost 6 bases, the J end lost 6 bases, and 14 bases lay between the germline ends. Written as DNA, the CDR3 is TGTGCCAGCAGGGCCGGGACGGGGAATGGCTACACCTTC. Its protein is CASRAGTGNGYTF.

The chain recombines TRBV7-9 with TRBJ1-3, with 10 bases identical to TRBD1. CDR1 is SEHNR, CDR2 FQNEAQ, per germline (reference sequence). The CDR3 totals 15 residues. Trimming took 1 base from V and 4 from J; bases not matched to a gene: 1. CDR3 sequence: CASSLGQGAGNTIYF. CDR3 nucleotide sequence: TGTGCCAGCAGCTTAGGACAGGGGGCAGGAAACACCATATATTTT.

This chain uses TRBV7-9 with TRBJ1-2, with a weak D call TRBD1 (5 bases). CDR3 length: 18 amino acids. Germline V lookup: CDR1 SEHNR, CDR2 FQNEAQ (reference sequence). V lost 0 bases and J 0 bases, leaving 17 bases between the germline ends. In nucleotides, the CDR3 is TGTGCCAGCAGCTTAGCTTCTTGGATCGGGGGAGCTAACTATGGCTACACCTTC. Translating gives CASSLASWIGGANYGYTF.

In its sample, this clone was seen once. The V call is TRBV27, the J call TRBJ1-5, with TRBD1 matching 10 bases. The CDR3 length is 15 residues. CDR1 is MNHEY, CDR2 SMNVEV, per germline (reference sequence). Losses at the gene ends were 6 bases for V and 4 bases for J; bases not matched to a gene: 6. CDR3: CASSPEGQGNQPQHF. CDR3 in DNA: TGTGCCAGCAGCCCGGAGGGACAGGGGAATCAGCCCCAGCATTTT.

The chain employs TRBV2 and TRBJ1-6; 10 bases line up with TRBD1. Germline assignment: CDR1 SNHLY and CDR2 FYNNEI. Trimming removed 7 bases from V and 8 bases from J; junction bases left unmatched: 2. CDR3 length: 13 residues. DNA for the CDR3: TGTGCCAGCATGGACAGGGGGGATTCACCCCTCCACTTT. Its translation: CASMDRGDSPLHF.

The genes are TRBV14 and TRBJ2-3, with no clear D. Germline V gene data show CDR1 as SGHDN and CDR2 as FVKESK. The V gene lost 2 bases and the J gene lost 0 bases, with 0 bases spanning the gap. The CDR3 totals 12 residues. The CDR3 region has the DNA TGTGCCAGCAGCCAAAGCACAGATACGCAGTATTTT. Residues: CASSQSTDTQYF.

The V and J genes are TRBV19 and TRBJ2-1; 11 nucleotides agree with TRBD1. The CDR3 contains 15 residues. With V trimmed by 3 bases and J by 7 bases, 5 bases remained unmatched. Germline loops: CDR1 LNHDA, CDR2 SQIVND (reference sequence). The CDR3 spells CASSIYGQGANEQFF. The CDR3 DNA reads as TGTGCCAGTAGTATTTATGGACAGGGGGCTAATGAGCAGTTCTTC.

CDR3 loop: CATLGGKTDTQYF. The CDR3 DNA follows: TGTGCCACACTGGGGGGGAAAACAGATACGCAGTATTTT. The gene calls are TRBV2 and TRBJ2-3, with 7 bases identical to TRBD2. With 10 bases clipped from V and 3 bases from J, the junction kept 7 bases outside the gene matches. Germline loops: CDR1 SNHLY, CDR2 FYNNEI. This CDR3 has 13 residues.

To note about this clone: An end of the junction does not agree with germline; a read error may underlie this. The rearrangement uses TRBV7-7 and TRBJ2-1, with D possibly TRBD2 on 5 matching bases. The CDR3 runs to 15 residues. The V gene's germline CDR1 is SSHAT and CDR2 FNYEAQ (reference sequence). The CDR3 DNA follows: TGTGCTAGCAGCTTAGCGTTAGGACGGTACAATGAGCAGTTCTTC. Encoded protein: CASSLALGRYNEQFF.

The rearrangement joins TRBV7-9 to TRBJ1-1; the match to TRBD1 covers 7 bases. The CDR3 consists of 14 residues. CDR1 SEHNR and CDR2 FQNEAQ come from the germline V gene (reference sequence). The ends lost 5 bases at V and 3 bases at J; junction bases unmatched: 6. CDR3 nucleotides: TGTGCCAGCAGCCAAACAGGGGACGACACTGAAGCTTTCTTT. Protein sequence: CASSQTGDDTEAFF. Looking up the rest from reference TRBV7-9 and TRBJ1-1 gives the full variable domain: DTGVSQNPRHKITKRGQNVTFRCDPISEHNRLYWYRQTLGQGPEFLTYFQNEAQLEKSRLLSDRFSAERPKGSFSTLEIQRTEQGDSAMYLCASSQTGDDTEAFFGQGTRLTVV.

The chain recombines TRBV19 with TRBJ2-6; no reliable D call. CDR1 LNHDA and CDR2 SQIVND come from the germline V gene (reference sequence). CDR3 length equals 20 residues. Trimming took 0 bases from V and 0 from J, leaving 18 bases between them. The CDR3 sequence is CASSIDPTEILSSGANVLTF. The CDR3 DNA reads TGTGCCAGTAGTATAGATCCGACCGAAATCCTTTCCTCTGGGGCCAACGTCCTGACTTTC.

This clone was seen once. The chain has TRBV7-6 and TRBJ1-3, with TRBD1 matching 10 bases. Germline-derived CDR1 and CDR2 are SGHVS and FNYEAQ. The CDR3 is made up of 17 amino acids. Trimming took 3 bases from V and 7 from J; bases not matched to a gene: 12. Written as DNA, the CDR3 is TGTGCCAGCAGCTTGGGGGACAGGGGTTTCGATTGGAACACCATATATTTT. Its translation: CASSLGDRGFDWNTIYF.

The V call is TRBV9, the J call TRBJ1-6; 7 bases line up with TRBD1. V gave up 3 bases and J gave up 9 bases; unmatched junction bases: 9. CDR3 length equals 15 residues. Germline lookup yields CDR1 SGDLS and CDR2 YYNGEE. CDR3 loop: CASSESTGTGSPLHF. In DNA form, the CDR3 reads TGTGCCAGCAGCGAATCGACAGGGACGGGTTCACCCCTCCACTTT.

CDR3 protein: CASSWDSVSGTEAFF. The CDR3 bases are TGCGCCAGCAGCTGGGACTCAGTGTCCGGCACTGAAGCTTTCTTT. The J gene is TRBJ1-1, the V gene TRBV5-1, with TRBD1 as a possible D gene (5 bases). Germline values: CDR1 SGHRS, CDR2 YFSETQ. V dropped 3 bases and J dropped 4 bases, with 16 bases sitting between them. There are 15 residues in the CDR3.

The gene calls are TRBV4-2 and TRBJ2-7; D unresolved. The CDR3 loop spans 15 amino acids. CDR1 is LGHNA and CDR2 is YNFKEQ in the germline V gene. V gave up 0 bases and J gave up 3 bases, with 12 bases separating them. CDR3: CASSQEGRQNYEQYF. CDR3 in DNA: TGTGCCAGCAGCCAAGAAGGTCGCCAAAACTACGAGCAGTACTTC.

V is TRBV5-4 and J is TRBJ2-3; 10 bases are a match to TRBD1. After removal of 2 bases from V and 3 bases from J, the junction contained 6 bases not matched to a gene. The germline CDR1 and CDR2 sequences are SGHNT and YYREEE (reference sequence). There are 16 residues in the CDR3. The CDR3 loop reads CASSFLTGGETDTQYF. The DNA of the CDR3 is TGTGCCAGCAGCTTTCTGACAGGGGGCGAAACAGATACGCAGTATTTT.

The sample holds one count of this clone. CDR3 residues: CASSLARSGRARETQYF. CDR3 DNA sequence: TGTGCCAGCAGCTTAGCGCGGAGCGGGAGGGCCCGAGAGACCCAGTACTTC. The chain recombines TRBV7-9 with TRBJ2-5, with TRBD2 identical over 10 bases. The V and J ends lost 0 bases and 4 bases, in that order; junction bases with no gene match: 8. This CDR3 has 17 amino acids. CDR1 is SEHNR and CDR2 is FQNEAQ in the germline V gene (reference sequence).

This clone came up a few times. V gene TRBV9 combines with J gene TRBJ2-7; 9 nucleotides agree with TRBD1. The CDR3 runs to 15 residues. Germline V gives CDR1 SGDLS, CDR2 YYNGEE. The V segment lost 0 bases and the J segment 6 bases; nucleotides outside the gene matches: 7. The CDR3 is CASSVGGQGPFEQYF. The CDR3 DNA follows: TGTGCCAGCAGCGTAGGGGGACAGGGCCCCTTCGAGCAGTACTTC. The full variable domain, its missing parts supplied by reference TRBV9 and TRBJ2-7, is DSGVTQTPKHLITATGQRVTLRCSPRSGDLSVYWYQQSLDQGLQFLIQYYNGEERAKGNILERFSAQQFPDLHSELNLSSLELGDSALYFCASSVGGQGPFEQYFGPGTRLTVT.

V gene TRBV4-2 combines with J gene TRBJ1-1; D unresolved. This CDR3 comprises 15 residues. Germline-derived CDR1 and CDR2 are LGHNA and YNFKEQ. V dropped 0 bases and J dropped 3 bases, with 11 bases sitting between them. The CDR3 DNA follows: TGTGCCAGCAGCCAAGATTTTCCGAGGGACACTGAAGCTTTCTTT. Its translation: CASSQDFPRDTEAFF.

The genes are TRBV5-6 and TRBJ2-5; the match to TRBD1 covers 7 bases. CDR1 is SGHDT, CDR2 YYEEEE, per germline. There are 14 residues in the CDR3. Trimming cost V 0 bases and J 4 bases; bases outside gene matches: 3. This CDR3 is CASSLDRGIETQYF. The CDR3 DNA is TGTGCCAGCAGCTTGGACAGGGGAATAGAGACCCAGTACTTC.

The genes are TRBV6-6 and TRBJ2-5, with D unclear. V was trimmed by 2 bases and J by 5 bases, leaving 9 bases between them. The CDR3 is 13 residues long. CDR1 is MNHNY and CDR2 is SVGAGI in the germline V gene (reference sequence). DNA for the CDR3: TGTGCCAGCAGTTACAAGATATTGGAGACCCAGTACTTC. It yields the protein CASSYKILETQYF.

The V and J genes are TRBV6-1 and TRBJ1-6; 9 bases map to TRBD1. Germline CDR1 reads MNHNS; CDR2 reads SASEGT. The length of the CDR3 is 15 residues. V shed 1 base, J shed 9 bases, and the junction held 4 bases outside the gene matches. The CDR3 nucleotides are TGTGCCAGCAGTGAAGACAGGGGGCTTGGTTCACCCCTCCACTTT. It translates to CASSEDRGLGSPLHF.

The chain is built from TRBV29-1 and TRBJ2-7; no definite D call. Germline CDR1 is SQVTM and CDR2 is ANQGSEA. Trimming stripped 5 bases from V and 7 bases from J, with 12 bases between. The CDR3 has 11 amino acids. Written as DNA, the CDR3 is TGCAGCGTTCGGAGAGAGAATGAGCAGTACTTC. Amino acid sequence: CSVRRENEQYF.